The 3 T cell receptor beta chains presented below share a single source sample, sequenced in a study of OX40 agonist ivuxolimab in advanced cancers. Profiling relied on immunoSEQ multiplex PCR, and the TCRdb table lists in-frame clones only, not all of them. The sample yields about 46,000 clones, over 75% seen once. Specimen: CD4+ or CD8+ T cells sorted from blood, collected in a trial of the OX40 agonist ivuxolimab. Every receptor here comes from an adult with an advanced solid tumor such as melanoma, head and neck, liver or kidney cancer.

This clone is medium-sized in the sample. The chain recombines TRBV28 with TRBJ1-4; no reliable D call. The germline gives CDR1 MDHEN, CDR2 SYDVKM. V was trimmed by 6 bases and J by 7 bases, leaving 15 bases between them. CDR3 length: 14 residues. The chain's CDR3 is CASSTTGMTEKLFF. CDR3 bases: TGTGCCAGCAGCACGACCGGCATGACTGAAAAACTGTTTTTT.

The chain combines TRBV28 with TRBJ1-5; D remains ambiguous. Trimming stripped 3 bases from V and 3 bases from J, with 15 bases between. Germline loops: CDR1 MDHEN, CDR2 SYDVKM. This CDR3 is built from 16 residues. The CDR3 nucleotides are TGTGCCAGCAGTTTGTATCGGAGCAGCTCCAATCAGCCCCAGCATTTT. Encoded protein: CASSLYRSSSNQPQHF.

The chain links TRBV5-8 to TRBJ2-1, with a possible D match to TRBD2 (6 bases). Trimming pared 1 base from V and 2 bases from J, leaving 10 bases between. Per germline, CDR1 SGHTS and CDR2 YDEGEE. This CDR3 is built from 15 residues. The CDR3 nucleotides read TGTGCCAGCAGCTTGTGGGACTCCCCCTACAATGAGCAGTTCTTC. It codes for CASSLWDSPYNEQFF.